This TCR beta chain was observed in a study of CD8 T cells in Susac syndrome. This clonotype was seen once. Germline V gives CDR1 SGDLS, CDR2 YYNGEE. The CDR3 is 16 residues long. Trimming shortened V by 0 bases and J by 0 bases, and 10 bases separated the two germline ends. Reverse transcription used about 0.45 to 1 ug RNA and random hexamers. MiXCR, run by TCRdb on the immunoSEQ multiplex PCR reads, gives a single entry per CDR3 protein. The sample lists roughly 150,000 distinct CDR3 sequences, nearly 97% occurring once. This clonotype originated in a human donor with multiple sclerosis. Specimen: CD8+ T cells from PBMCs. This chain connects TRBV9 to TRBJ2-1; D call uncertain. CDR3 in amino acids: CASSVEGLSSYNEQFF. The CDR3 DNA reads TGTGCCAGCAGCGTAGAAGGCCTCAGCTCCTACAATGAGCAGTTCTTC.